Detailed here is one TCR beta chain. Expressed TCRB transcripts were sequenced because the isolated RNA had all been reverse transcribed beforehand. TCRdb's copy holds only in-frame clones and misses some; the assay was immunoSEQ multiplex PCR. The top ten clones hold about 0.02% of a sample with about 930,000 clones, 17% of them seen once. CD45RO/CCR7/CD25/CD127/CD95/CD27 sorting isolated CD4+ naive, central memory, regulatory and stem cell-like memory cells. The data originate from a study of beta chain features in type 1 diabetes. In germline, CDR1 is MNHNS, CDR2 SASEGT. The CDR3 has 18 residues. V lost 1 base to trimming and J lost 10 bases, with 26 bases between them.

The sequenced material came from naive CD4+ T cells from blood. The genes are TRBV6-1 and TRBJ2-1; tentative D call: TRBD2 (6 bases). The sequence was obtained from a woman aged 18-29 years in good health. CDR3 region: CASSEVVLALATLGEQFF. In nucleotides, the CDR3 is TGTGCCAGCAGTGAAGTTGTCTTGGCACTAGCCACCTTGGGAGAGCAGTTCTTC.